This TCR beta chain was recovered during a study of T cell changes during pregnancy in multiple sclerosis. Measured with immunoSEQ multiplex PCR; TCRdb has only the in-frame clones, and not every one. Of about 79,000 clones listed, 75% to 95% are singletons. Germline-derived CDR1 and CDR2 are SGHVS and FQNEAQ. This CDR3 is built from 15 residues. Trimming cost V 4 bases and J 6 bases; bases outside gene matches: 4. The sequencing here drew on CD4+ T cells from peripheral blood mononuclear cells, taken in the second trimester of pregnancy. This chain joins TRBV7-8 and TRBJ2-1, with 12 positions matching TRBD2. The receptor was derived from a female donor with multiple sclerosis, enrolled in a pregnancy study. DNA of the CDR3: TGTGCCAGCAGCTCCCTAGCGGGAGGGCTCAATGAGCAGTTCTTC. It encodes CASSSLAGGLNEQFF.